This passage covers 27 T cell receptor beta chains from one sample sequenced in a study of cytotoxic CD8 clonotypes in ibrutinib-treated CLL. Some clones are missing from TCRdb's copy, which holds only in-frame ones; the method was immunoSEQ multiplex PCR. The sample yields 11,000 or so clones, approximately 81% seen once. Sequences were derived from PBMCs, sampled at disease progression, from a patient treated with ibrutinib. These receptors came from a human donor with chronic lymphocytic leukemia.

CDR3 protein: CASSHQTGGNYGYTF. CDR3 coding DNA: TGTGCCAGCAGCCACCAGACAGGGGGAAACTATGGCTACACCTTC. The genes are TRBV14 and TRBJ1-2, with 9 bases lining up with TRBD1. Germline values: CDR1 SGHDN, CDR2 FVKESK. CDR3 length: 15 amino acids. The trim removed 3 bases at V and 2 bases at J, leaving 4 bases unmatched.

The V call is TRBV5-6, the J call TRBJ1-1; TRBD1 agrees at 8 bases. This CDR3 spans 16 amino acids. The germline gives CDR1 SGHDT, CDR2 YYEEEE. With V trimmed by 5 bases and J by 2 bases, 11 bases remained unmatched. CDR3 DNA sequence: TGTGCCAGCAGAGGCAGGGGGCCGTCCCTTAACACTGAAGCTTTCTTT. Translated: CASRGRGPSLNTEAFF. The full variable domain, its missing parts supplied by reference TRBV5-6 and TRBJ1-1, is DAGVTQSPTHLIKTRGQQVTLRCSPKSGHDTVSWYQQALGQGPQFIFQYYEEEERQRGNFPDRFSGHQFPNYSSELNVNALLLGDSALYLCASRGRGPSLNTEAFFGQGTRLTVV.

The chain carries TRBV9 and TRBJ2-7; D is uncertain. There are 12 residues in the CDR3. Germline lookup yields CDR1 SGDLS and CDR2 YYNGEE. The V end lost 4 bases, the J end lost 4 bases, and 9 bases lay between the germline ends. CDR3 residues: CASSPNFYEQYF. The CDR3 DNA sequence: TGTGCCAGCAGCCCCAACTTTTACGAGCAGTACTTC.

The chain's CDR3 is CASSVDNRNNEQFF. CDR3 nucleotide sequence: TGTGCCAGCAGCGTTGATAACAGAAACAATGAGCAGTTCTTC. The V gene is TRBV9, the J gene TRBJ2-1, with unresolved D. The V end was cut by 2 bases, the J end by 5 bases, with 11 bases between. CDR3 length equals 14 residues. Germline loops: CDR1 SGDLS, CDR2 YYNGEE.

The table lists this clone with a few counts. The CDR3 region has the DNA TGTGCCAGCAGAAAAACAGGGTTTACTGAAGCTTTCTTT. This sequence encodes CASRKTGFTEAFF. The chain is built from TRBV27 and TRBJ1-1; weak D call: TRBD1 (6 bases). The CDR3 runs 13 residues. Trimming shortened V by 6 bases and J by 5 bases, and 13 bases separated the two germline ends. CDR1 is MNHEY, CDR2 SMNVEV, per germline (reference sequence).

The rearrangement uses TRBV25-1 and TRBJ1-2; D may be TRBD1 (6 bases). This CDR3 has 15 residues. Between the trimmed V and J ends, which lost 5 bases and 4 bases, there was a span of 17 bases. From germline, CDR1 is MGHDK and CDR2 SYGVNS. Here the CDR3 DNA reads TGTGCCAGCAGTACCTCCGTGGGACATGGCTATGGCTACACCTTC. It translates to CASSTSVGHGYGYTF.

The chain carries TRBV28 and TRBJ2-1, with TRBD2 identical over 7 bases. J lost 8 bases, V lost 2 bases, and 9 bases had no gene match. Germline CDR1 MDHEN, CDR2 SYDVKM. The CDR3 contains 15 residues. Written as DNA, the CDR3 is TGTGCCAGCAGTTTAGGCGGGAGTACGGGCGATGAGCAGTTCTTC. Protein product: CASSLGGSTGDEQFF.

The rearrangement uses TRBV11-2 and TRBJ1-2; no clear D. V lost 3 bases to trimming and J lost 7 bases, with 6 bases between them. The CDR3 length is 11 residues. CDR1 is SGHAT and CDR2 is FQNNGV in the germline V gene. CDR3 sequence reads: CASSLGSGYTF. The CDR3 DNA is TGTGCCAGCAGCTTGGGAAGTGGCTACACCTTC.

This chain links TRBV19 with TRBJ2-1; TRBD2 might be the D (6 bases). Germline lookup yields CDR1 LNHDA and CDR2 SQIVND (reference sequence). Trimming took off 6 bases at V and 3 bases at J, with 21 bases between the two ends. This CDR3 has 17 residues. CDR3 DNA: TGTGCCAGTAGGAGCCCTCTCTCGGAGGGCCGCTACAATGAGCAGTTCTTC. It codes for CASRSPLSEGRYNEQFF.

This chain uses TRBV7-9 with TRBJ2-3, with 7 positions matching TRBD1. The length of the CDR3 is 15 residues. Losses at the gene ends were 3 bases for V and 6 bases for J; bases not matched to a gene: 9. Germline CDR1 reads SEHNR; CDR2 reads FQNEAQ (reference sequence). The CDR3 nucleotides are TGTGCCAGCAGCTTCAGAGGGGGCGCATCGGATACGCAGTATTTT. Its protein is CASSFRGGASDTQYF. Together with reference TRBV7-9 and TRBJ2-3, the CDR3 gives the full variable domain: DTGVSQNPRHKITKRGQNVTFRCDPISEHNRLYWYRQTLGQGPEFLTYFQNEAQLEKSRLLSDRFSAERPKGSFSTLEIQRTEQGDSAMYLCASSFRGGASDTQYFGPGTRLTVL.

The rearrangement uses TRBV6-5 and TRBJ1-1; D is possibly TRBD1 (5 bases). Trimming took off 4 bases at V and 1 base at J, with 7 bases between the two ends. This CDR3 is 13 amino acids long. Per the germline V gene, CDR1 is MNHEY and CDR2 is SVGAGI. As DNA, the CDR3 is TGTGCCAGCAGTTTGACAGAGAACACTGAAGCTTTCTTT. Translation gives CASSLTENTEAFF.

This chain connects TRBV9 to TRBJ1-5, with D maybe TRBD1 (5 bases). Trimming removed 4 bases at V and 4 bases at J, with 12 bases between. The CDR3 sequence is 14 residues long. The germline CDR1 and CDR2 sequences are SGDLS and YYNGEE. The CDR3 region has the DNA TGTGCCAGCAGCTCGTCGGCAGGGAATCAGCCCCAGCATTTT. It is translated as CASSSSAGNQPQHF. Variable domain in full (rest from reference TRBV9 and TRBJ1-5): DSGVTQTPKHLITATGQRVTLRCSPRSGDLSVYWYQQSLDQGLQFLIQYYNGEERAKGNILERFSAQQFPDLHSELNLSSLELGDSALYFCASSSSAGNQPQHFGDGTRLSIL.

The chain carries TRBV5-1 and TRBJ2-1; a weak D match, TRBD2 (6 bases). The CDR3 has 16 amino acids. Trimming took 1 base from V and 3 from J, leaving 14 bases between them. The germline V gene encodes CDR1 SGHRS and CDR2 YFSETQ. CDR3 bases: TGCGCCAGCAGCTTGCCCGGGAGTGCGTACTACAATGAGCAGTTCTTC. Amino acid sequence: CASSLPGSAYYNEQFF. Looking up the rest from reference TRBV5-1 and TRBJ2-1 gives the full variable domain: KAGVTQTPRYLIKTRGQQVTLSCSPISGHRSVSWYQQTPGQGLQFLFEYFSETQRNKGNFPGRFSGRQFSNSRSEMNVSTLELGDSALYLCASSLPGSAYYNEQFFGPGTRLTVL.

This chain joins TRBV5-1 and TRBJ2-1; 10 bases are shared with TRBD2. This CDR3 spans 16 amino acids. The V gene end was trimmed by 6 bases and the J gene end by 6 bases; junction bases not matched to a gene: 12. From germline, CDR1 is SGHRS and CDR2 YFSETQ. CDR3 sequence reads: CASTRGLAAFGNEQFF. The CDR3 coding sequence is TGCGCCAGCACGAGAGGACTAGCGGCCTTCGGCAATGAGCAGTTCTTC.

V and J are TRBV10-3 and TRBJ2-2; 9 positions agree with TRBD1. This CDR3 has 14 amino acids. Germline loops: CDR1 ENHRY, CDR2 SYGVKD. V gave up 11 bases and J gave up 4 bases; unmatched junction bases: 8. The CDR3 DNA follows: TGTGCCCACCGGGACAGGGTCTCCACCGGGGAGCTGTTTTTT. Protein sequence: CAHRDRVSTGELFF.

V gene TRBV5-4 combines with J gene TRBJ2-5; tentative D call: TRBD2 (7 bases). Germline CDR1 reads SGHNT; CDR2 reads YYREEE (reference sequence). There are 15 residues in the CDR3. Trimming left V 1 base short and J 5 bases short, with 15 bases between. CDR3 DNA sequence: TGTGCCAGCAGCTTGCGGGGGGCAATAGGGGAGACCCAGTACTTC. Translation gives CASSLRGAIGETQYF.

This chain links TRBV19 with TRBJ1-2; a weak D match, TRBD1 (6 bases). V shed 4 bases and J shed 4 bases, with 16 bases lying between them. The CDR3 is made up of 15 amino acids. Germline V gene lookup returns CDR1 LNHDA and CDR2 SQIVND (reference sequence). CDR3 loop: CASSRNREGGYGYTF. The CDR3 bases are TGTGCCAGTAGTAGAAACAGGGAAGGGGGCTATGGCTACACCTTC.

CDR3 nucleotide sequence: TGCGCCAGCAGCCAAGACCCGGTGGGGACAGCAAATCTACTCTCTGGAAACACCATATATTTT. It yields the protein CASSQDPVGTANLLSGNTIYF. The V call is TRBV4-1, the J call TRBJ1-3; 7 bases match TRBD1. CDR1 MGHRA and CDR2 YSYEKL come from the germline V gene. The V segment lost 0 bases and the J segment 0 bases; nucleotides outside the gene matches: 17. The CDR3 contains 21 residues.

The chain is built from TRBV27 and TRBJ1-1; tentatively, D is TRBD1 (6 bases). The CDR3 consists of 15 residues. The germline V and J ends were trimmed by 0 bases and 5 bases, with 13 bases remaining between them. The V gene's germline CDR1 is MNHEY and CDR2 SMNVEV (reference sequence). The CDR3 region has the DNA TGTGCCAGCAGTTTATCACCCCAAGGGGGGACTGAAGCTTTCTTT. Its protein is CASSLSPQGGTEAFF.

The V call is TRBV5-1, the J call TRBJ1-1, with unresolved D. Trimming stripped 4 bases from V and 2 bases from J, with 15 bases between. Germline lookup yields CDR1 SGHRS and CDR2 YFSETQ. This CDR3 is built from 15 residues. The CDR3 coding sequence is TGCGCCAGCAGCGCTGAGGGAATCTTAAACACTGAAGCTTTCTTT. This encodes CASSAEGILNTEAFF.

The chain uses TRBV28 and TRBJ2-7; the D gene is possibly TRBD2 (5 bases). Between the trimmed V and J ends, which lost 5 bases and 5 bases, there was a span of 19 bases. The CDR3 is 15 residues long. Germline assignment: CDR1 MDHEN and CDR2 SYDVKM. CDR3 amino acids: CASSPPGWASNEQYF. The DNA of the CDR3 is TGTGCCAGCAGTCCCCCGGGATGGGCTAGCAACGAGCAGTACTTC.

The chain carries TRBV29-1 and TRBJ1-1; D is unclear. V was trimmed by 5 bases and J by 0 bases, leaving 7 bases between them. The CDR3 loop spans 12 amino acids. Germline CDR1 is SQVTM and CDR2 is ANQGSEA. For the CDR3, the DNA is TGCAGCGTTCCCACGGTGAACACTGAAGCTTTCTTT. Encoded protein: CSVPTVNTEAFF. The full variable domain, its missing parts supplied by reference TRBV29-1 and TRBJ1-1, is SAVISQKPSRDICQRGTSLTIQCQVDSQVTMMFWYRQQPGQSLTLIATANQGSEATYESGFVIDKFPISRPNLTFSTLTVSNMSPEDSSIYLCSVPTVNTEAFFGQGTRLTVV.

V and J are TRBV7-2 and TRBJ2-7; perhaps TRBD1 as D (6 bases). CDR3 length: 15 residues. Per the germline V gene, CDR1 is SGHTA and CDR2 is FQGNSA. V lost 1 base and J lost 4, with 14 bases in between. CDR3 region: CASSLEDRLLYEQYF. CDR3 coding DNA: TGTGCCAGCAGCTTAGAGGACAGACTATTATACGAGCAGTACTTC.

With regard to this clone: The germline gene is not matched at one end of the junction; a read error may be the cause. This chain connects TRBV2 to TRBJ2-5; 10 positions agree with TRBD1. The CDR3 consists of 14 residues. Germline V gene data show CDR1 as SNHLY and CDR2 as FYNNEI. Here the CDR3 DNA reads TGTGCCAGCAGGGGTGACAGGGGGCAAGGGACCCAGTACTTC. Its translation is CASRGDRGQGTQYF.

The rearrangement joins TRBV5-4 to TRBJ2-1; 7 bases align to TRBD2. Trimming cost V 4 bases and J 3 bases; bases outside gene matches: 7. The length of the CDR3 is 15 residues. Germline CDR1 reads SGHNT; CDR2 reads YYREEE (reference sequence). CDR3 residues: CASSNMGGDYNEQFF. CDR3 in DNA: TGTGCCAGCAGCAACATGGGGGGGGACTACAATGAGCAGTTCTTC.

CDR3 sequence reads: CASSLEWGPDTQYF. The DNA of the CDR3 is TGCGCCAGCAGCTTGGAATGGGGCCCAGATACGCAGTATTTT. The chain is built from TRBV5-1 and TRBJ2-3, with D tentatively TRBD1 (5 bases). Germline V gene data show CDR1 as SGHRS and CDR2 as YFSETQ. The CDR3 has 14 amino acids. V was clipped by 0 bases and J by 4 bases, with 9 bases between them. Together with reference TRBV5-1 and TRBJ2-3, the CDR3 gives the full variable domain: KAGVTQTPRYLIKTRGQQVTLSCSPISGHRSVSWYQQTPGQGLQFLFEYFSETQRNKGNFPGRFSGRQFSNSRSEMNVSTLELGDSALYLCASSLEWGPDTQYFGPGTRLTVL.

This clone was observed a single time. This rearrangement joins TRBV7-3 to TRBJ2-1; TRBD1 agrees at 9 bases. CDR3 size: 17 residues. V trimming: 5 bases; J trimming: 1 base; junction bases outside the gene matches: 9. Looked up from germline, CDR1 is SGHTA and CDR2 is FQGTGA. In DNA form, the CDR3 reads TGTGCCAGCAGCCCTAACTCGGGACAGGGATCCTACAATGAGCAGTTCTTC. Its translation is CASSPNSGQGSYNEQFF.